These 27 T cell receptor beta chains originate from one sample sequenced in a study of OX40 agonist ivuxolimab in advanced cancers. Sequencing used immunoSEQ multiplex PCR; TCRdb keeps in-frame clones, though not all of them. This sample has approximately 20,000 clones, with approximately 78% found just once. Sample: CD4+ or CD8+ T cells sorted from blood, taken in a trial of the OX40 agonist ivuxolimab. All receptors derive from an adult with an advanced solid tumor such as melanoma, head and neck, liver or kidney cancer.

The rearrangement joins TRBV19 to TRBJ2-5; 7 bases match TRBD1. J lost 5 bases, V lost 7 bases, and 7 bases had no gene match. The V gene's germline CDR1 is LNHDA and CDR2 SQIVND (reference sequence). CDR3 length: 13 residues. The chain's CDR3 is CASNYRQGETQYF. CDR3 nucleotide sequence: TGTGCCAGTAACTACCGACAGGGCGAGACCCAGTACTTC. Looking up the rest from reference TRBV19 and TRBJ2-5 gives the full variable domain: DGGITQSPKYLFRKEGQNVTLSCEQNLNHDAMYWYRQDPGQGLRLIYYSQIVNDFQKGDIAEGYSVSREKKESFPLTVTSAQKNPTAFYLCASNYRQGETQYFGPGTRLLVL.

The genes are TRBV11-3 and TRBJ2-2; 9 positions agree with TRBD2. The CDR3 is 17 residues long. Germline V gene data show CDR1 as SGHNT and CDR2 as YENEEA. The V and J ends lost 1 base and 2 bases, in that order; junction bases with no gene match: 5. The CDR3 bases are TGTGCCAGCAGCTTAGCCAGGGGACTAGCCAACACCGGGGAGCTGTTTTTT. It translates to CASSLARGLANTGELFF.

The chain carries TRBV27 and TRBJ2-1, with D possibly being TRBD2 (8 bases). The CDR3 sequence is 14 residues long. From germline, CDR1 is MNHEY and CDR2 SMNVEV (reference sequence). The ends were cut back, 10 bases at V and 5 bases at J, with 18 bases in the middle. CDR3 sequence reads: CAIRGLAGHNEQFF. The CDR3 DNA reads TGTGCCATTAGGGGGCTAGCGGGCCACAATGAGCAGTTCTTC.

This clone appeared many times. This chain uses TRBV28 with TRBJ2-5; 8 bases are a match to TRBD1. Germline CDR1 and CDR2: MDHEN and SYDVKM. V lost 3 bases to trimming and J lost 5 bases; unmatched junction nucleotides: 2. The CDR3 has 13 amino acids. The CDR3 DNA reads TGTGCCAGCAGTTTGGGACAGGCGGAGACCCAGTACTTC. Its translation is CASSLGQAETQYF.

CDR3 bases: TGTGCCAGCAGCTCCCTAGACACCGGGGAGCTGTTTTTT. It yields the protein CASSSLDTGELFF. This chain joins TRBV11-3 and TRBJ2-2; D not certain. The CDR3 extends over 13 amino acids. Germline V gene sequence: CDR1 SGHNT, CDR2 YENEEA. Trimming removed 4 bases at V and 3 bases at J, with 6 bases between.

The chain has TRBV6-6 and TRBJ1-2; perhaps TRBD1 as D (5 bases). V lost 5 bases to trimming and J lost 4 bases, with 11 bases between them. The CDR3 sequence is 13 residues long. Per the germline V gene, CDR1 is MNHNY and CDR2 is SVGAGI (reference sequence). CDR3 region: CASSPLRGYGYTF. The CDR3 nucleotides are TGTGCCAGCAGTCCCCTGAGGGGCTATGGCTACACCTTC.

The chain carries TRBV11-3 and TRBJ1-1, with D possibly TRBD1 on 6 matching bases. Germline V gene data show CDR1 as SGHNT and CDR2 as YENEEA. Trimming shortened V by 4 bases and J by 7 bases, and 16 bases separated the two germline ends. This CDR3 has 14 residues. Here the CDR3 DNA reads TGTGCCAGCAGCTCCCTGGACAGACCTCTTGAAGCTTTCTTT. It specifies CASSSLDRPLEAFF.

The gene calls are TRBV7-8 and TRBJ2-1, with D possibly matching TRBD2 (6 bases). Trimming removed 9 bases at V and 6 bases at J, with 12 bases between. The CDR3 totals 12 residues. In germline, CDR1 is SGHVS, CDR2 FQNEAQ. In DNA, the CDR3 is TGTGCCAGTGAAAGCGGGTCCAATGAGCAGTTCTTC. Translated: CASESGSNEQFF.

The genes are TRBV27 and TRBJ2-5; D is ambiguous. Germline loops: CDR1 MNHEY, CDR2 SMNVEV (reference sequence). This CDR3 is built from 17 residues. Trimming stripped 4 bases from V and 3 bases from J, with 21 bases between. Here the CDR3 DNA reads TGTGCCAGCAGTTCCCTTACTCTAGGTTACCTAAAAGAGACCCAGTACTTC. The encoded protein is CASSSLTLGYLKETQYF.

This chain links TRBV11-2 with TRBJ1-6; TRBD1 agrees at 7 bases. In germline, CDR1 is SGHAT, CDR2 FQNNGV. This CDR3 region has 15 residues. V gave up 5 bases and J gave up 8 bases; unmatched junction bases: 9. CDR3 in DNA: TGTGCCAGCAGCAACGATACAGGGGAGGATTCACCCCTCCACTTT. Amino acid sequence: CASSNDTGEDSPLHF.

As to this clone: One end of the junction does not line up with germline, which may come from a read error. The sample carries other DNA sequences with the same CDR3. This chain links TRBV7-9 with TRBJ1-2, with unresolved D. CDR3 length: 17 residues. Per germline, CDR1 SEHNR and CDR2 FQNEAQ (reference sequence). The DNA of the CDR3 is TGCGCCAGCAGCCTGCCGGGGTCTGCTACTGCTTCTTATGGCTACACCTTC. This translates into CASSLPGSATASYGYTF.

The chain recombines TRBV6-1 with TRBJ1-4, with 12 bases identical to TRBD1. V dropped 6 bases and J dropped 8; count of bases not matched to a gene: 4. Germline CDR1 is MNHNS and CDR2 is SASEGT. The CDR3 totals 14 residues. The CDR3 here is CASRSGQGAEKLFF. Here the CDR3 DNA reads TGTGCCAGCAGGTCGGGACAGGGGGCAGAAAAACTGTTTTTT.

Details on this clone: At one end, the junction sequence differs from germline, possibly due to a read error. The CDR3 sequence is CASSPMSEGGNVLTF. Here the CDR3 DNA reads TGTGCCAGTAGTCCCATGTCCGAGGGGGGCAACGTCCTGACTTTC. The V gene is TRBV19, the J gene TRBJ2-6; TRBD1 or TRBD2 may be the D gene (6 bases each). The CDR3 is 15 residues long. The germline gives CDR1 LNHDA, CDR2 SQIVND (reference sequence).

The chain has TRBV9 and TRBJ2-1; 10 nucleotides agree with TRBD2. Germline V gene lookup returns CDR1 SGDLS and CDR2 YYNGEE. This CDR3 has 18 residues. Trimming at V came to 3 bases and at J to 5 bases, leaving 14 bases not matched to a gene. CDR3 DNA sequence: TGTGCCAGCAGCGAGCCTCGGGATAGCGGGGGGCCCAACAATGAGCAGTTCTTC. This sequence encodes CASSEPRDSGGPNNEQFF.

The CDR3 is CASSHTGSSETLNTEAFF. The CDR3 region has the DNA TGCGCCAGCAGCCACACAGGGTCCAGTGAAACACTGAACACTGAAGCTTTCTTT. This chain uses TRBV4-1 with TRBJ1-1; tentative D call: TRBD1 (6 bases). The CDR3 is 18 residues long. V lost 3 bases and J 0 bases, leaving 20 bases between the germline ends. The germline V gene has CDR1 MGHRA and CDR2 YSYEKL.

The chain carries TRBV7-9 and TRBJ2-3; 7 bases are shared with TRBD2. This CDR3 is 14 amino acids long. V dropped 5 bases and J dropped 3; count of bases not matched to a gene: 5. The germline V gene encodes CDR1 SEHNR and CDR2 FQNEAQ (reference sequence). DNA of the CDR3: TGTGCCAGCAGCCATAGGGACTATACAGATACGCAGTATTTT. This gives the protein CASSHRDYTDTQYF.

The J gene is TRBJ1-2, the V gene TRBV10-2; D perhaps matches TRBD1 (6 bases). V lost 3 bases to trimming and J lost 6 bases, with 14 bases between them. The CDR3 is 14 amino acids. The germline V gene has CDR1 WSHSY and CDR2 SAAADI. The DNA of the CDR3 is TGCGCCAGCAGTGATTCGGTAGGGGGGCATGGCTACACCTTC. Its protein product is CASSDSVGGHGYTF.

The genes are TRBV9 and TRBJ1-3; TRBD1 aligns across 7 bases. This CDR3 comprises 17 residues. V gave up 0 bases and J gave up 0 bases; unmatched junction bases: 6. CDR1 is SGDLS and CDR2 is YYNGEE in the germline V gene. The CDR3 region is CASSVESGQVSGNTIYF. The CDR3, as DNA: TGTGCCAGCAGCGTAGAATCAGGACAGGTCTCTGGAAACACCATATATTTT.

The chain links TRBV14 to TRBJ2-2, with D possibly matching TRBD2 (6 bases). The CDR3 length is 16 residues. Germline V CDR1 and CDR2: SGHDN, FVKESK. V gave up 2 bases and J gave up 3 bases, with 13 bases separating them. CDR3 region: CASSQTSGLYTGELFF. The CDR3 bases are TGTGCCAGCAGCCAAACCTCGGGACTTTACACCGGGGAGCTGTTTTTT.

The chain employs TRBV11-2 and TRBJ2-2; D is possibly TRBD2 (6 bases). V was trimmed by 6 bases and J by 1 base, leaving 12 bases between them. The CDR3 sequence is 15 residues long. Germline CDR1 and CDR2: SGHAT and FQNNGV. The CDR3 DNA reads TGTGCCAGCAGGCCTTCGGGAGAGAACACCGGGGAGCTGTTTTTT. Protein sequence: CASRPSGENTGELFF. Together with reference TRBV11-2 and TRBJ2-2, the CDR3 gives the full variable domain: EAGVAQSPRYKIIEKRQSVAFWCNPISGHATLYWYQQILGQGPKLLIQFQNNGVVDDSQLPKDRFSAERLKGVDSTLKIQPAKLEDSAVYLCASRPSGENTGELFFGEGSRLTVL.

This clone was observed once. The chain employs TRBV9 and TRBJ2-3; D gene unclear. Trimming took off 4 bases at V and 2 bases at J, with 8 bases between the two ends. CDR1 SGDLS and CDR2 YYNGEE come from the germline V gene. This CDR3 is built from 13 residues. This chain's CDR3 is CASSPGPTDTQYF. The CDR3 DNA reads TGTGCCAGCAGCCCGGGTCCCACAGATACGCAGTATTTT.

The sample holds a few counts of this clone. The J gene is TRBJ2-7, the V gene TRBV5-4; TRBD2 agrees at 13 bases. The CDR3 is 14 residues long. Germline lookup yields CDR1 SGHNT and CDR2 YYREEE (reference sequence). V shed 4 bases and J 5 bases; nucleotides not matched to a gene: 3. Here the CDR3 DNA reads TGTGCCAGCAGCCGGACTAGCGGGGGCCACGAGCAGTACTTC. Residues: CASSRTSGGHEQYF.

The rearrangement uses TRBV19 and TRBJ1-1; D may be TRBD1 (6 bases). Between the trimmed V and J ends, which lost 5 bases and 4 bases, there was a span of 20 bases. This CDR3 contains 16 residues. The V gene's germline CDR1 is LNHDA and CDR2 SQIVND (reference sequence). The CDR3 sequence: CASSASPRGGLTEAFF. Written as DNA, the CDR3 is TGTGCCAGTAGTGCGAGCCCACGGGGGGGGCTCACTGAAGCTTTCTTT.

Judged by abundance, this clone is large (0.1 to 1%). The rearrangement uses TRBV7-3 and TRBJ1-2; D call uncertain. CDR1 is SGHTA, CDR2 FQGTGA, per germline. This CDR3 has 13 residues. Trimming removed 3 bases from V and 1 base from J, with 6 bases in between. In DNA form, the CDR3 reads TGTGCCAGCAGCTTCGACGGTAACTATGGCTACACCTTC. Translating gives CASSFDGNYGYTF.

The rearrangement links TRBV6-5 to TRBJ1-4; perhaps TRBD1 as D (5 bases). The CDR3 runs to 15 residues. CDR1 and CDR2 from the germline V gene are MNHEY and SVGAGI. With 2 bases removed from V and 0 bases from J, the gap between germline ends came to 7 bases. The CDR3 is CASSYDRSTNEKLFF. The CDR3 DNA reads TGTGCCAGCAGTTACGACAGATCAACTAATGAAAAACTGTTTTTT.

The CDR3 bases are TGTGCCAGCAGTTACTCGAAGGGCACTGAAGCTTTCTTT. Its translation is CASSYSKGTEAFF. This chain links TRBV6-5 with TRBJ1-1; D not certain. Per germline, CDR1 MNHEY and CDR2 SVGAGI. V was shortened by 0 bases and J by 4 bases, with 6 bases between the two germline ends. The CDR3 has 13 amino acids.

This chain joins TRBV9 and TRBJ1-1; D might be TRBD1 (6 bases). The CDR3 sequence is 15 residues long. Trimming left V 4 bases short and J 5 bases short, with 18 bases between. CDR1 and CDR2 from the germline V gene are SGDLS and YYNGEE. CDR3 amino acids: CASSLGGARYTEAFF. CDR3 nucleotide sequence: TGTGCCAGCAGCCTTGGGGGGGCACGATATACTGAAGCTTTCTTT.